The 25 T cell receptor beta chains below all came from one sample that was sequenced in a study of blood T cell repertoires in COVID-19 (dated by TCRdb to about 2020). Preparation of the library involved the immunoSEQ multiplex PCR assay. The clones in this table, taken by TCRdb from immuneACCESS, are in-frame only. Not every clone is retained; where verified, under half of the shortfall comes from an unresolved V gene, and the cause of the rest is unknown. For this sample there are 70,000 or so clones; around nine tenths appear just once. The leading ten clones occupy roughly 8% of the sample. Sequenced: peripheral blood. Source of these receptors: a human donor in a cohort sampled during active COVID-19.

The chain carries TRBV11-2 and TRBJ2-7; 11 bases map to TRBD2. The CDR3 is 18 amino acids. Germline lookup yields CDR1 SGHAT and CDR2 FQNNGV. With V trimmed by 1 base and J by 6 bases, 14 bases remained unmatched. The CDR3 DNA reads TGTGCCAGCAGCTTAGCTAGGGGTAGCGGGGGGGCAAATCGCGAGCAGTACTTC. Protein sequence: CASSLARGSGGANREQYF.

This chain links TRBV19 with TRBJ2-6, with D uncertain. Germline CDR1 and CDR2: LNHDA and SQIVND (reference sequence). This CDR3 is 15 amino acids long. Trimming stripped 1 base from V and 2 bases from J, with 6 bases between. CDR3 region: CASSIGGTGANVLTF. Here the CDR3 DNA reads TGTGCCAGTAGTATAGGAGGAACTGGGGCCAACGTCCTGACTTTC.

The chain couples TRBV3-1 (or the pseudogene TRBV3-2) to TRBJ2-3; D is unclear. V lost 1 base and J lost 4, with 3 bases in between. CDR3 length: 12 amino acids. Germline V lookup: CDR1 LGHDT, CDR2 YNNKEL (reference sequence). CDR3 sequence reads: CASSQAADTQYF. The CDR3 bases are TGTGCCAGCAGCCAAGCGGCAGATACGCAGTATTTT.

This chain connects TRBV28 to TRBJ1-1; 10 bases align to TRBD1. Germline lookup yields CDR1 MDHEN and CDR2 SYDVKM. The CDR3 runs to 13 residues. After removal of 7 bases from V and 8 bases from J, the junction contained 7 bases not matched to a gene. Here the CDR3 DNA reads TGTGCCAGCACTGACAGGGGGCGCCCGGAAGCTTTCTTT. It translates to CASTDRGRPEAFF.

The rearrangement links TRBV13 to TRBJ2-7; 10 bases are a match to TRBD1. Germline CDR1 is PRHDT and CDR2 is FYEKMQ (reference sequence). The ends lost 3 bases at V and 2 bases at J; junction bases unmatched: 7. CDR3 size: 16 residues. The CDR3 protein is CASSFYSGTGAYEQYF. In nucleotides, the CDR3 is TGTGCCAGCAGCTTCTACTCCGGGACAGGGGCCTACGAGCAGTACTTC.

This chain connects TRBV11-2 to TRBJ2-5, with D perhaps TRBD2 (5 bases). The length of the CDR3 is 14 residues. Germline V gives CDR1 SGHAT, CDR2 FQNNGV. Trimming took off 6 bases at V and 0 bases at J, with 11 bases between the two ends. The CDR3 DNA reads TGTGCCAGCAGGGGAGCCTCGTACCAAGAGACCCAGTACTTC. Translation gives CASRGASYQETQYF.

The V gene is TRBV3-1 (or the pseudogene TRBV3-2), the J gene TRBJ1-5; TRBD1 might be the D (5 bases). Germline-derived CDR1 and CDR2 are LGHDT and YNNKEL (reference sequence). Trimming removed 3 bases from V and 5 bases from J, with 11 bases in between. The CDR3 is made up of 14 amino acids. CDR3 sequence (DNA): TGTGCCAGCAGCCATCAATCAGGGCATCAGCCCCAGCATTTT. Its protein is CASSHQSGHQPQHF.

The chain has TRBV30 and TRBJ1-1; no clear D. V gave up 4 bases and J gave up 6 bases, with 15 bases separating them. Germline V CDR1 and CDR2: GTSNPN, SVGIG (reference sequence). The CDR3 covers 13 residues. CDR3 amino acids: CAWTTREEAEAFF. DNA of the CDR3: TGTGCCTGGACCACCCGAGAGGAGGCTGAAGCTTTCTTT.

V usage is TRBV28 and J usage is TRBJ1-3; D gene unclear. The CDR3 runs to 16 residues. Per germline, CDR1 MDHEN and CDR2 SYDVKM. The V and J ends lost 5 bases and 4 bases respectively, with 18 bases between them. The CDR3 DNA reads as TGTGCCAGCAGTCACTCACCGAACCCGGTGGGAAACACCATATATTTT. Translated: CASSHSPNPVGNTIYF.

The J gene is TRBJ2-7, the V gene TRBV28, with 7 bases aligning to TRBD1. The germline V gene encodes CDR1 MDHEN and CDR2 SYDVKM. The V and J ends lost 4 bases and 2 bases, in that order; junction bases with no gene match: 14. This CDR3 contains 17 residues. CDR3 residues: CASSYGTGARPPYEQYF. The CDR3 region has the DNA TGTGCCAGCAGTTATGGAACAGGGGCGCGTCCTCCCTACGAGCAGTACTTC.

The V and J genes are TRBV27 and TRBJ2-7, with a tentative D call TRBD1 (7 bases). Trimming took off 5 bases at V and 7 bases at J, with 15 bases between the two ends. The CDR3 consists of 13 residues. Germline CDR1 and CDR2: MNHEY and SMNVEV (reference sequence). The CDR3 nucleotides are TGTGCCAGCAGTCAAGGGGGCGCGGGGGAGCAGTACTTC. Its translation: CASSQGGAGEQYF.

In its sample, this clone was seen once. V and J are TRBV11-2 and TRBJ2-1; 13 bases line up with TRBD2. V lost 5 bases, J lost 0 bases, and 7 bases stayed unmatched. CDR1 SGHAT and CDR2 FQNNGV come from the germline V gene. The CDR3 consists of 18 residues. The CDR3 DNA sequence: TGTGCCAGCAGCCGACTAGCGGGGGGCCTTAGCTCCTACAATGAGCAGTTCTTC. Its translation: CASSRLAGGLSSYNEQFF. Supplemented by reference TRBV11-2 and TRBJ2-1, the full variable domain reads EAGVAQSPRYKIIEKRQSVAFWCNPISGHATLYWYQQILGQGPKLLIQFQNNGVVDDSQLPKDRFSAERLKGVDSTLKIQPAKLEDSAVYLCASSRLAGGLSSYNEQFFGPGTRLTVL.

The chain joins TRBV11-2 to TRBJ2-7; TRBD1 matches at 7 bases. The germline V gene has CDR1 SGHAT and CDR2 FQNNGV. V shed 3 bases, J shed 2 bases, and the junction held 4 bases outside the gene matches. This CDR3 has 14 amino acids. The CDR3 nucleotides are TGTGCCAGCAGCTTCGGGACAGTGACCTACGAGCAGTACTTC. Encoded protein: CASSFGTVTYEQYF.

This clone was detected only a few times. The chain recombines TRBV30 with TRBJ1-6; D gene unclear. There are 14 residues in the CDR3. The germline CDR1 and CDR2 sequences are GTSNPN and SVGIG (reference sequence). V was shortened by 0 bases and J by 9 bases, with 12 bases between the two germline ends. The CDR3 loop is CAWSVSRGISPLHF. The CDR3 DNA follows: TGTGCCTGGAGTGTTTCCCGAGGCATTTCACCCCTCCACTTT.

This clone came up once. The chain combines TRBV19 with TRBJ1-2, with a weak D call TRBD1 (6 bases). Trimming took off 3 bases at V and 4 bases at J, with 15 bases between the two ends. This CDR3 has 15 residues. Germline loops: CDR1 LNHDA, CDR2 SQIVND (reference sequence). The CDR3 DNA sequence: TGTGCCAGTAGTATTTCGACAGGCCGGGTCTATGGCTACACCTTC. This encodes CASSISTGRVYGYTF.

The J gene is TRBJ1-1, the V gene TRBV7-6, with TRBD1 as a possible D gene (6 bases). Trimming removed 4 bases at V and 3 bases at J, with 24 bases between. The CDR3 contains 18 residues. Germline V lookup: CDR1 SGHVS, CDR2 FNYEAQ. The CDR3, as DNA: TGTGCCAGCAGCTATGGATTTACAGGGATTGAAGGGTACACTGAAGCTTTCTTT. This translates into CASSYGFTGIEGYTEAFF.

This clone showed up just once. The CDR3 DNA sequence: TGTGCCTGGAGTGTACCGGTGGAGACCTACGAGCAGTACTTC. Encoded protein: CAWSVPVETYEQYF. The V call is TRBV30, the J call TRBJ2-7; D uncertain. The CDR3 consists of 14 residues. CDR1 and CDR2 (germline): GTSNPN, SVGIG (reference sequence). V was pared by 0 bases and J by 2 bases, with 11 bases between. The whole variable domain, remainder taken from reference TRBV30 and TRBJ2-7, is SQTIHQWPATLVQPVGSPLSLECTVEGTSNPNLYWYRQAAGRGLQLLFYSVGIGQISSEVPQNLSASRPQDRQFILSSKKLLLSDSGFYLCAWSVPVETYEQYFGPGTRLTVT.

The chain has TRBV28 and TRBJ1-3, with TRBD1 identical over 11 bases. The CDR3 totals 15 residues. Germline assignment: CDR1 MDHEN and CDR2 SYDVKM. The V and J ends lost 8 bases and 4 bases, in that order; junction bases with no gene match: 7. The CDR3 bases are TGTGCCAGCCGGGACAGGGGGTCAGGAGGAAACACCATATATTTT. Amino acids: CASRDRGSGGNTIYF.

This clone was recorded only once. The V and J genes are TRBV6-6 and TRBJ1-1; tentatively, D is TRBD1 (5 bases). Trimming cost V 8 bases and J 4 bases, with 17 bases left between them. This CDR3 spans 14 amino acids. CDR1 MNHNY and CDR2 SVGAGI come from the germline V gene (reference sequence). CDR3 in DNA: TGTGCCAGCGGCCGAATACAGGCCCCCACTGAAGCTTTCTTT. It yields the protein CASGRIQAPTEAFF.

The DNA for the CDR3 is TGTGCCAGTAGTCGGACAGGGATGGAGACCCAGTACTTC. It codes for CASSRTGMETQYF. The J gene is TRBJ2-5, the V gene TRBV19, with 8 bases that match TRBD1. The CDR3 consists of 13 residues. The V and J ends lost 5 bases and 5 bases, in that order; junction bases with no gene match: 4. CDR1 is LNHDA, CDR2 SQIVND, per germline (reference sequence).

This clone was picked up one time. The genes are TRBV19 and TRBJ1-1; D remains unclear. This CDR3 is 16 amino acids long. With 3 bases removed from V and 4 bases from J, the gap between germline ends came to 18 bases. CDR1 and CDR2 (germline): LNHDA, SQIVND (reference sequence). CDR3 amino acids: CASSIWGGSPRTEAFF. For the CDR3, the DNA is TGTGCCAGTAGTATTTGGGGAGGAAGTCCTCGCACTGAAGCTTTCTTT.

The CDR3 coding sequence is TGTGCCAGCAGTTTACGGCCCCATTCGCGGGGGGCATACGAGCAGTACTTC. Translating gives CASSLRPHSRGAYEQYF. The chain joins TRBV27 to TRBJ2-7; 8 bases align to TRBD2. CDR1 is MNHEY and CDR2 is SMNVEV in the germline V gene (reference sequence). The CDR3 spans 17 residues. Trimming took 2 bases from V and 4 from J; bases not matched to a gene: 13.

The chain combines TRBV24-1 with TRBJ2-7; D perhaps matches TRBD2 (6 bases). CDR1 and CDR2 (germline): KGHDR, SFDVKD. The CDR3 has 14 amino acids. The V and J ends lost 6 bases and 0 bases respectively, with 11 bases between them. The CDR3 sequence: CATSPSGSSYEQYF. CDR3 DNA sequence: TGTGCCACCAGTCCCAGCGGGTCCTCCTACGAGCAGTACTTC.

The rearrangement links TRBV11-2 to TRBJ2-5; TRBD2 matches at 10 bases. Germline lookup yields CDR1 SGHAT and CDR2 FQNNGV. The CDR3 runs to 16 residues. The trim removed 4 bases at V and 2 bases at J, leaving 7 bases unmatched. For the CDR3, the DNA is TGTGCCAGCAGCTCGGAAAGAGCGGGGGGGCAAGAGACCCAGTACTTC. Its translation: CASSSERAGGQETQYF.

In DNA form, the CDR3 reads TGTGCCAGCAGCCAATCGACAGGGGGCCGGGATGAGCAGTACTTC. Protein product: CASSQSTGGRDEQYF. The chain employs TRBV11-2 and TRBJ2-7, with TRBD1 identical over 10 bases. CDR1 and CDR2 (germline): SGHAT, FQNNGV. The CDR3 has 15 amino acids. J lost 7 bases, V lost 5 bases, and 11 bases had no gene match.